A selection of T cell receptor beta chains follows, all from one sample in a study of blood T cell repertoires in COVID-19. Sequenced by immunoSEQ multiplex PCR; TCRdb stores in-frame clones only, minus some. Among hundreds of thousands of clones listed, around nine tenths were seen once. The material sequenced was peripheral blood. Source of these receptors: a woman between 18 and 30 years old who had recovered from COVID-19. CDR3s include the opening cysteine and the closing phenylalanine or tryptophan. The D gene is left open where the match is weak. Clone size is shown for a subset of rows, as once, few, many or a class of expanded clone.

abundance,j_gene,v_gene,d_gene,CDR3nt,CDR3aa
NA,TRBJ2-1,TRBV11-2,TRBD1,TGTGCCAGCAGCCCCCGACAGGGGGCTGACAATGAGCAGTTCTTC,CASSPRQGADNEQFF
NA,TRBJ2-1,TRBV24-1,NA,TGTGCCACCAGTGATCCGGGACCCGCGGGGTCCTACAATGAGCAGTTCTTC,CATSDPGPAGSYNEQFF
NA,TRBJ1-4,TRBV15,NA,TGTGCCACCAGCAGAGATGGCAGGGGCACTAATGAAAAACTGTTTTTT,CATSRDGRGTNEKLFF
few,TRBJ1-1,TRBV3-1/TRBV3-2,TRBD1,TGTGCCAGCAGCCAAGGGACAGGGGGCACTGAAGCTTTCTTT,CASSQGTGGTEAFF
NA,TRBJ2-3,TRBV7-2,TRBD1,TGTGCCAGCAGTTTAGGACAGGGTTATTCAGATACGCAGTATTTT,CASSLGQGYSDTQYF
NA,TRBJ1-5,TRBV2,TRBD1,TGTGCCAGCAGCCCCGGGACAGGGGAACAGCCCCAGCATTTT,CASSPGTGEQPQHF
NA,TRBJ1-5,TRBV7-2,TRBD1,TGTGCCCTCCAACAGGGGGCAGGCAATCAGCCCCAGCATTTT,CALQQGAGNQPQHF
NA,TRBJ2-5,TRBV11-2,TRBD2,TGTGCCAGCAGCGTGACTAGCGGGAGGGGGGAGACCCAGTACTTC,CASSVTSGRGETQYF
NA,TRBJ2-1,TRBV11-3,NA,TGTGCCAGCAGCTTTGCGACAGGTTCTCGCTCCTACAATGAGCAGTTCTTC,CASSFATGSRSYNEQFF
NA,TRBJ2-1,TRBV5-5,NA,TGTGCCAGCAGACCCGACCGAGGAACCTACAATGAGCAGTTCTTC,CASRPDRGTYNEQFF
NA,TRBJ2-2,TRBV27,TRBD1,TGTGCCAGCAGGCACATGGGACAGGGGAACACCGGGGAGCTGTTTTTT,CASRHMGQGNTGELFF
NA,TRBJ1-5,TRBV6-2/TRBV6-3,TRBD1,TGTGCCAGCAGTAAGGGACAGGTTAGCAATCAGCCCCAGCATTTT,CASSKGQVSNQPQHF
NA,TRBJ1-5,TRBV30,NA,TGTGCCTGGAGTGGTCCGGGGGGTCCAAATCAGCCCCAGCATTTT,CAWSGPGGPNQPQHF
NA,TRBJ1-1,TRBV10-2,NA,TGCGCCAGCAACATGTACGGACAGAACACTGAAGCTTTCTTT,CASNMYGQNTEAFF
NA,TRBJ1-1,TRBV20-1,NA,TGCAGTGCCCAGGGGAACACTGAAGCTTTCTTT,CSAQGNTEAFF
NA,TRBJ1-5,TRBV6-6,NA,TGTGCCAGCAGGCTTACACAGGGTGGAGGACAGCCCCAGCATTTT,CASRLTQGGGQPQHF
NA,TRBJ1-5,TRBV7-2,TRBD1,TGTGCCAGCAGCTTATGGGGGGACAGGGACAAGCCCCAGCATTTT,CASSLWGDRDKPQHF